This T cell receptor beta chain was observed in a study of blood T cells in healthy people across ages. Findings of the study overall: PBMCs left unsorted prevented a conclusive naive versus antigen-experienced comparison. Age showed a roughly linear inverse relationship with TCR beta diversity per million T cells.

For this clonotype: What it binds is not known.

A second about 6 to 12 cycle PCR used barcoded and J-beta primers. TCRdb used MiXCR to reprocess the 5' RACE reads, holding one entry per CDR3 protein. The sample includes 270,000 or so distinct CDR3 sequences, about 25% of them seen just once. Sequenced input: blood. The receptor was derived from a woman in her seventies in good health.

CDR3 region: CASSRPALSYNEQFF. CDR3 sequence (DNA): TGTGCCAGCAGCCGGCCGGCACTCTCCTACAATGAGCAGTTCTTC. The chain is built from TRBV27 and TRBJ2-1, with D hard to call. This CDR3 is built from 15 residues. Germline CDR1 and CDR2: MNHEY and SMNVEV (reference sequence). With 6 bases removed from V and 0 bases from J, the gap between germline ends came to 12 bases.